This T cell receptor beta chain stems from a study of shared clonotypes between healthy human individuals. DNA input for the unsorted PBMC replicate PCRs was about 270 ng, some 31,000 T cell genomes. In the authors' methods: Because ImmunoSEQ provided only junction sequences with no quality scores, the filtering differed. Sequencing used immunoSEQ multiplex PCR; TCRdb keeps in-frame clones, though not all of them. For V, J and clone size, that table is used; D and trimming come from the DNA. The sample holds a few hundred thousand clones, less than 80% seen once. With regard to this clone: The antigen remains unidentified.

This CDR3 region has 16 residues. V was pared by 5 bases and J by 0 bases, with 14 bases between. Germline V gives CDR1 SGHVS, CDR2 FNYEAQ. Study-wide points: In this cohort, only blood was sampled, and tissue repertoires likely differ.

The V and J genes are TRBV7-6 and TRBJ1-3, with D maybe TRBD1 (5 bases). The receptor was derived from a woman aged 40 to 49 in good health. Some clones in this sample may be carry-over from other donors' samples. Sequencing used PBMCs. The CDR3 loop is CASSPPGSRSGNTIYF. The CDR3 bases are TGTGCCAGCAGCCCGCCAGGGTCCCGCTCTGGAAACACCATATATTTT.